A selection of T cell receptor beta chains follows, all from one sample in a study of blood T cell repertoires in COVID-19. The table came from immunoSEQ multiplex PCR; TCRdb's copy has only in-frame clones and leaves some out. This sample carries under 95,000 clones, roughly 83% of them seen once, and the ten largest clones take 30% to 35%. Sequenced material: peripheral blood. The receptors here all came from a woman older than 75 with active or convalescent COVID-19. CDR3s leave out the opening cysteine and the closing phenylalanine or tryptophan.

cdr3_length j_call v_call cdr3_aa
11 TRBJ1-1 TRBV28 ASLTGSGTEAF
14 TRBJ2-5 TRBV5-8 ASSLYGQGVSRPQY
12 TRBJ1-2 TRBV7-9 ASSTNQGGEGYT
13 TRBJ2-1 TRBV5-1 ASSDGQGSYNEQF
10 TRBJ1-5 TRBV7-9 ASSLGDQPQH
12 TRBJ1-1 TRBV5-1 ASRRQGRETEAF
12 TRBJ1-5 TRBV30 AWSAGGGNQPQH
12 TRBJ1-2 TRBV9 ASSPRQGEYGYT
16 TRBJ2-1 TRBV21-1 ASNYVRGSGGVRAEQF
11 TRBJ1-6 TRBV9 ASSVADRAPLH
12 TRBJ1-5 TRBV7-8 ASSLRGLWQPQH
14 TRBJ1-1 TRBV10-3 AISETHRVENTEAF
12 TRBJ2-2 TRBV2 ASRGTSNTGELF
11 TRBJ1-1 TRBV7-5 ATVTAGNTEAF
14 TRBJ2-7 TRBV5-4 ASSLALPGGPREQY
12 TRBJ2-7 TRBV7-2 ASSLGGGAREQY
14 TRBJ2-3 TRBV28 ASSLGGLAGVHTQY
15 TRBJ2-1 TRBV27 ASSPLGGQGFGNEQF
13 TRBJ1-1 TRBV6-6 ASSYYPEKNTEAF
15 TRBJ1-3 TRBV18 ASSPFGTGDSGNTIY
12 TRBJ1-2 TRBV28 ASSSGQGVGGYT
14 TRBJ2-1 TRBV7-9 ASSPRGGGNHNEQF
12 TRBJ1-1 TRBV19 ASRKTGLSTEAF
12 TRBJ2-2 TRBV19 ASSTGFNTGELF
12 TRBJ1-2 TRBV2 ASMRDGIDYGYT
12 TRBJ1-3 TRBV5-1 ATKPGNSGNTIY
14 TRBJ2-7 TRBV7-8 ASELQKTGGGHEQY
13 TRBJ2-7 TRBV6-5 ASKIGLAGGYEQY
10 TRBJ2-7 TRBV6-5 ANGQGQREQY
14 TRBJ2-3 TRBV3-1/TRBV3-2 ASSQDQGGVTDTQY
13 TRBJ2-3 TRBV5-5 ASSKGQRTTDTQY
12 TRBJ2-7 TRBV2 ASSPSSGFYEQY
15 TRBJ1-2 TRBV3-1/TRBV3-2 ASSQDSQGFRSYGYT
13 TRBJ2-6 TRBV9 ASSVEQGYANVLT
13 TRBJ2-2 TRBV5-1 ASSSSGANTGELF
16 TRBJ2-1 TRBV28 ASSLWGLAGDQANEQF
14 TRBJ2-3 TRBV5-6 ASSFKGQSSTDTQY
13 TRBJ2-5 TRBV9 ASSLWTSGGETQY
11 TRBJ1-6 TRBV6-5 ASSRTGESPLH
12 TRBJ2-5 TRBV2 ASSTPRQGETQY
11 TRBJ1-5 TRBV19 ASADRGNQPQH
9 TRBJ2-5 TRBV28 ASEAQETQY
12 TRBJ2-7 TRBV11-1 ASSAGQGGWEQY
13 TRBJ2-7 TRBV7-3 ASSLLAASSYEQY
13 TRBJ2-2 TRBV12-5 ASGVDRGRPGELF
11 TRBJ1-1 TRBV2 ASSRTGTAEAF
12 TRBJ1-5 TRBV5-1 ASSSQGGNQPQH
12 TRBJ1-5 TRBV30 ACGTGNYNQPQH
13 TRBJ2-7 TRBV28 ASSFGGVRAYEQY
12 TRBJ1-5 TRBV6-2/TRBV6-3 ASSPVSGNQPQH
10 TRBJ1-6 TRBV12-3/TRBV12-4 ASQRVNSPLH
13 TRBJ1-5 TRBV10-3 AISEQGLGNQPQH
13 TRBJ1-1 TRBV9 ASSVGHRDNTEAF